The clone carrying this T cell receptor (beta chain) was recorded once. The sample belongs to a study of blood T cell repertoires in COVID-19. Study details: The origin of the acute and convalescent COVID-19 samples was the United States, Italy and Spain.

Sequencing used immunoSEQ multiplex PCR; TCRdb keeps in-frame clones, though not all of them. This table has 95,000 to 150,000 clones, roughly 75% appearing once. The V end was cut by 3 bases, the J end by 1 base, with 10 bases between. This CDR3 region has 14 residues. Germline V gene lookup returns CDR1 SNHLY and CDR2 FYNNEI. This TCR derives from a man in his sixties with active or convalescent COVID-19. V usage is TRBV2 and J usage is TRBJ2-7; TRBD2 might be the D (6 bases). Sequenced material: peripheral blood. The CDR3 loop reads CASSEGGRSYEQYF. CDR3 sequence (DNA): TGTGCCAGCAGTGAGGGTGGGAGGTCCTACGAGCAGTACTTC.